These 18 T cell receptor beta chains came from one sample sequenced in a study of cytotoxic CD8 clonotypes in ibrutinib-treated CLL. Repertoires were generated with immunoSEQ multiplex PCR, while TCRdb's copy carries only in-frame clones and drops some. The data contain roughly 180,000 clones, over 60% of them seen just once; the ten biggest clones take up around 15%. The sample here was PBMCs, taken after 24 months of ibrutinib treatment. The receptors were gathered from a human donor with chronic lymphocytic leukemia.

The gene calls are TRBV18 and TRBJ2-3; 7 bases match TRBD2. The CDR3 totals 15 residues. Unmatched junction bases numbered 9, after V lost 2 bases and J lost 7 bases. CDR1 and CDR2 (germline): KGHSH, LQKENI. The CDR3, as DNA: TGTGCCAGCTCACCATCCGTGACTAGCCAACATACGCAGTATTTT. It is translated as CASSPSVTSQHTQYF.

This chain connects TRBV7-9 to TRBJ2-1; the match to TRBD2 covers 11 bases. V dropped 5 bases and J dropped 11; count of bases not matched to a gene: 8. This CDR3 comprises 14 residues. Germline CDR1 reads SEHNR; CDR2 reads FQNEAQ (reference sequence). This CDR3 reads CASSLGLAEAQQFF. For the CDR3, the DNA is TGTGCCAGCAGCCTGGGACTAGCGGAGGCCCAGCAGTTCTTC.

V is TRBV6-1 and J is TRBJ2-2, with D possibly being TRBD1 or TRBD2 (5 bases each). Germline V gene lookup returns CDR1 MNHNS and CDR2 SASEGT. Between the trimmed V and J ends, which lost 7 bases and 6 bases, there was a span of 18 bases. This CDR3 region has 15 residues. CDR3 amino acids: CASIPGRGNAGELFF. The DNA of the CDR3 is TGTGCCAGCATCCCAGGGAGAGGCAACGCCGGGGAGCTGTTTTTT.

This chain uses TRBV30 with TRBJ2-1, with 8 bases aligning to TRBD2. The CDR3 totals 15 residues. V was clipped by 4 bases and J by 7 bases; unmatched bases: 12. Germline CDR1 is GTSNPN and CDR2 is SVGIG (reference sequence). This CDR3 reads CAWNLSGSEFNEQFF. The CDR3 nucleotides are TGTGCCTGGAACCTAAGCGGGAGTGAATTTAATGAGCAGTTCTTC.

The table lists this clone with a few counts. The V gene is TRBV19, the J gene TRBJ2-3, with a tentative D call TRBD1 (6 bases). The CDR3 length is 13 residues. V lost 5 bases and J 8 bases, leaving 14 bases between the germline ends. The germline CDR1 and CDR2 sequences are LNHDA and SQIVND (reference sequence). CDR3 sequence reads: CASSPGTSSTQYF. The CDR3 region has the DNA TGTGCCAGTAGTCCGGGGACATCTAGTACGCAGTATTTT. Combining the CDR3 with reference TRBV19 and TRBJ2-3 gives the whole variable domain DGGITQSPKYLFRKEGQNVTLSCEQNLNHDAMYWYRQDPGQGLRLIYYSQIVNDFQKGDIAEGYSVSREKKESFPLTVTSAQKNPTAFYLCASSPGTSSTQYFGPGTRLTVL.

The gene calls are TRBV28 and TRBJ2-7; 11 bases map to TRBD2. The CDR3 length is 15 residues. Trimming at V came to 6 bases and at J to 2 bases, leaving 6 bases not matched to a gene. Germline V gene data show CDR1 as MDHEN and CDR2 as SYDVKM. The CDR3 sequence: CASRAGTSGTYEQYF. CDR3 sequence (DNA): TGTGCCAGCAGAGCGGGGACTAGCGGAACCTACGAGCAGTACTTC.

The rearrangement uses TRBV9 and TRBJ2-3; 7 positions match TRBD2. Germline-derived CDR1 and CDR2 are SGDLS and YYNGEE. This CDR3 is 16 amino acids long. With V trimmed by 2 bases and J by 6 bases, 12 bases remained unmatched. The CDR3 loop is CASSVVLAKGIDTQYF. The CDR3 bases are TGTGCCAGCAGCGTGGTACTAGCGAAGGGGATTGATACGCAGTATTTT.

The chain carries TRBV30 and TRBJ1-1, with no clear D. Trimming took 2 bases from V and 0 from J, leaving 4 bases between them. The CDR3 has 12 residues. Germline loops: CDR1 GTSNPN, CDR2 SVGIG (reference sequence). The DNA for the CDR3 is TGTGCCTGGAGTCGAGTGAACACTGAAGCTTTCTTT. Translating gives CAWSRVNTEAFF.

This clone has a handful of counts. This chain joins TRBV6-1 and TRBJ2-5, with 7 nucleotides matching TRBD2. CDR1 is MNHNS, CDR2 SASEGT, per germline. Losses at the gene ends were 4 bases for V and 5 bases for J; bases not matched to a gene: 13. This CDR3 spans 16 amino acids. In DNA, the CDR3 is TGTGCCAGCAGTGTTTTCGGGGCGGGAGCTGGGGAGACCCAGTACTTC. As protein: CASSVFGAGAGETQYF.

The chain uses TRBV7-6 and TRBJ2-1, with 7 bases matching TRBD1. Trimming at V came to 1 base and at J to 9 bases, leaving 6 bases not matched to a gene. The CDR3 is 14 residues long. CDR1 and CDR2 from the germline V gene are SGHVS and FNYEAQ. CDR3 region: CASSLGRGGPEQFF. CDR3 DNA: TGTGCCAGCAGCTTAGGACGAGGGGGCCCTGAGCAGTTCTTC.

This clone was seen a handful of times. V usage is TRBV7-3 and J usage is TRBJ2-2, with D possibly matching TRBD1 (6 bases). The CDR3 consists of 16 residues. Trimming removed 1 base from V and 4 bases from J, with 13 bases in between. Germline values: CDR1 SGHTA, CDR2 FQGTGA. The CDR3 here is CASSLILRGGTGELFF. CDR3 sequence (DNA): TGTGCCAGCAGCTTAATACTCAGGGGTGGCACCGGGGAGCTGTTTTTT.

The chain is built from TRBV28 and TRBJ1-1, with D unclear. This CDR3 region has 15 residues. Germline V gene data show CDR1 as MDHEN and CDR2 as SYDVKM. V shed 5 bases and J shed 1 base, with 14 bases lying between them. The CDR3 sequence is CASSPSEGPNTEAFF. Here the CDR3 DNA reads TGTGCCAGCAGTCCTAGCGAGGGCCCGAACACTGAAGCTTTCTTT.

The V gene is TRBV5-1, the J gene TRBJ2-2, with 7 bases identical to TRBD1. CDR1 and CDR2 from the germline V gene are SGHRS and YFSETQ. The CDR3 spans 14 residues. V gave up 4 bases and J gave up 6 bases; unmatched junction bases: 6. CDR3 coding DNA: TGCGCCAGCAGCGACAACACAGGGGCCGGGGAGCTGTTTTTT. Protein product: CASSDNTGAGELFF.

This chain uses TRBV5-1 with TRBJ2-3; a possible D gene is TRBD2 (5 bases). The CDR3 is 12 amino acids. V dropped 2 bases and J dropped 7 bases, with 8 bases sitting between them. The germline V gene encodes CDR1 SGHRS and CDR2 YFSETQ. The CDR3: CASSFWENTQYF. CDR3 nucleotide sequence: TGCGCCAGCAGCTTCTGGGAGAATACGCAGTATTTT.

This clone has just one count. CDR3 DNA sequence: TGCGCCAGCAGCTTGGCCGCCGGTACCTACGAGCAGTACTTC. As protein: CASSLAAGTYEQYF. The chain carries TRBV5-1 and TRBJ2-7; D uncertain. Trimming shortened V by 0 bases and J by 2 bases, and 9 bases separated the two germline ends. The CDR3 runs to 14 residues. CDR1 is SGHRS, CDR2 YFSETQ, per germline.

Only a few counts were recorded for this clone. V gene TRBV7-9 combines with J gene TRBJ2-5; D not resolved. Germline assignment: CDR1 SEHNR and CDR2 FQNEAQ (reference sequence). The CDR3 has 14 amino acids. V lost 0 bases, J lost 2 bases, and 7 bases lay in between. In DNA form, the CDR3 reads TGTGCCAGCAGCTTAGCTCGGCTGCAAGAGACCCAGTACTTC. Protein sequence: CASSLARLQETQYF. Drawing the rest from reference TRBV7-9 and TRBJ2-5, the complete variable domain is DTGVSQNPRHKITKRGQNVTFRCDPISEHNRLYWYRQTLGQGPEFLTYFQNEAQLEKSRLLSDRFSAERPKGSFSTLEIQRTEQGDSAMYLCASSLARLQETQYFGPGTRLLVL.

The genes are TRBV7-2 and TRBJ2-7; no definite D call. The ends were cut back, 5 bases at V and 3 bases at J, with 5 bases in the middle. CDR1 and CDR2 (germline): SGHTA, FQGNSA. The CDR3 length is 11 residues. The CDR3 coding sequence is TGTGCCAGCAGCCCGGACTACGAGCAGTACTTC. Protein sequence: CASSPDYEQYF.

This sequence joins TRBV7-2 and TRBJ1-5; no clear D. CDR1 SGHTA and CDR2 FQGNSA come from the germline V gene. Trimming left V 5 bases short and J 0 bases short, with 14 bases between. The CDR3 spans 16 residues. The CDR3 coding sequence is TGTGCCAGCAGCACGAACACATGGTATAGCAATCAGCCCCAGCATTTT. It codes for CASSTNTWYSNQPQHF.